This T cell receptor beta chain was recovered during a study of CD8+ T cells in alopecia areata. Sequencing relied on a cDNA template that was reverse transcribed from extracted RNA. The table came from immunoSEQ multiplex PCR; TCRdb's copy has only in-frame clones and leaves some out. Of more than 150,000 clones in the sample, about 60% were seen once. As to treatment: oral pan-JAK inhibitor, 5-10 mg twice daily. This CDR3 is built from 13 residues. The germline V gene encodes CDR1 MNHEY and CDR2 SMNVEV (reference sequence). Trimming took 6 bases from V and 7 from J; bases not matched to a gene: 5. This clonotype was sampled from a human donor with alopecia areata. This specimen consisted of CD8+ T cells sorted from blood, obtained at week 24, from a patient treated with tofacitinib. The chain couples TRBV27 to TRBJ2-1; 8 bases agree with TRBD1. This chain's CDR3 is CASSRQGANEQFF. DNA of the CDR3: TGTGCCAGCAGCCGTCAGGGGGCAAATGAGCAGTTCTTC.